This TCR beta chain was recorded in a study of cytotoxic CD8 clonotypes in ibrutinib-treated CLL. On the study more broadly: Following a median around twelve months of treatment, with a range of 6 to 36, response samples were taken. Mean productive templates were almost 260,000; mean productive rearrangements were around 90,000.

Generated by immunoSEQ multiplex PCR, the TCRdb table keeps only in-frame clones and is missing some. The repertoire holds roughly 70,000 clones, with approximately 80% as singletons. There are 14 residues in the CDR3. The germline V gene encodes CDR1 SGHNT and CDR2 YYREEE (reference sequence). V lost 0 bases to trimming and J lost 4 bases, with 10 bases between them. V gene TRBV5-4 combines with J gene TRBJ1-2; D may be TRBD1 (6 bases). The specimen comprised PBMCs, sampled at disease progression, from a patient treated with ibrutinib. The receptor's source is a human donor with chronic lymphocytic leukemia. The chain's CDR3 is CASSLDREAYGYTF. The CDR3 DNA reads TGTGCCAGCAGCTTGGACAGGGAAGCCTATGGCTACACCTTC.